This T cell receptor beta chain was sequenced in a study of T cell responses to AZD1222 COVID-19 vaccine. Findings and limits, study-wide: When two AZD1222 doses had been given, Spike-specific TCR breadth and depth rose.

A remark on this clone: The antigen is unknown.

Trimming left V 2 bases short and J 3 bases short, with 10 bases between. The CDR3 is 15 amino acids. Germline assignment: CDR1 MGHRA and CDR2 YSYEKL. TCRdb keeps only in-frame clones here, not all; method: immunoSEQ multiplex PCR. The table lists 120,000 or so clones, about 86% of them singletons. Second-dose timings of about 4 or about 12 weeks were pooled. The source is an adult who received the AZD1222 COVID-19 vaccine. Sequencing was performed on peripheral blood, taken 28 days after the second AZD1222 dose. The genes are TRBV4-1 and TRBJ2-2; D is ambiguous. CDR3 sequence: CASSQTWTYTGELFF. The CDR3 DNA reads TGCGCCAGCAGCCAAACCTGGACCTACACCGGGGAGCTGTTTTTT.